These 27 T cell receptor beta chains were sequenced from one sample in a study of T cell repertoires in cytomegalovirus infection (dated by TCRdb to the late 2010s). The treatment or condition label corresponds to: in vitro stimulation with specific CMV peptide epitopes to enrich CMV-specific T cells. The instrument given in TCRdb is Illumina HiSeq 1500. The public reads were run again by TCRdb, first through fastp at Q25 and then through MiXCR, and only productive beta chains were kept. When rows share a CDR3 protein, they turn into one entry using the most common DNA and genes. The table for this sample lists roughly 350,000 distinct CDR3 sequences; approximately 30% of them were counted only once. About 14% of the sample is held by the ten biggest clonotypes. Their cognate antigens are unknown. The input for sequencing was cultured PBMCs, taken from culture after CMV antigen stimulation. These receptors were obtained from a human donor in good health (CMV status not recorded). Some clones in this sample may be carry-over from other donors' samples.

This chain links TRBV6-6 with TRBJ1-3; D is unresolved. Looked up from germline, CDR1 is MNHNY and CDR2 is SVGAGI (reference sequence). The CDR3 has 10 amino acids. Between the trimmed V and J ends, which lost 7 bases and 4 bases, there was a span of 2 bases. CDR3 nucleotides: TGTGCCAGCAAGGGAAACACCATATATTTT. This encodes CASKGNTIYF.

This clonotype appeared a single time. A single base separates this from a much larger clone, so it may be a read error. The missing conserved phenylalanine or tryptophan at the end of this CDR3 makes a read error likely. The V and J genes are TRBV7-9 and TRBJ2-2; TRBD2 agrees at 7 bases. The CDR3 length is 17 residues. With 4 bases clipped from V and 4 bases from J, the junction kept 12 bases outside the gene matches. The germline V gene encodes CDR1 SEHNR and CDR2 FQNEAQ (reference sequence). CDR3: CASSYLTSPVGTGELFV. In nucleotides, the CDR3 is TGTGCCAGCAGCTACCTGACTAGCCCAGTCGGCACCGGGGAGCTGTTTGTT.

This clonotype came up many times. The chain has TRBV7-2 and TRBJ2-1; D is ambiguous. CDR1 is SGHTA and CDR2 is FQGNSA in the germline V gene. The CDR3 has 16 residues. With 1 base removed from V and 2 bases from J, the gap between germline ends came to 12 bases. In DNA, the CDR3 is TGTGCCAGCAGCTTAGTTGCCGTCCGGCCCTACAATGAGCAGTTCTTC. Protein product: CASSLVAVRPYNEQFF.

J is TRBJ2-1 and V is TRBV27; 9 positions match TRBD1. The CDR3 is made up of 11 amino acids. Germline V gives CDR1 MNHEY, CDR2 SMNVEV (reference sequence). The ends lost 5 bases at V and 15 bases at J; junction bases unmatched: 5. The CDR3 is CASSPGTGLFF. In nucleotides, the CDR3 is TGTGCCAGCAGTCCCGGGACAGGGTTGTTCTTC.

This chain joins TRBV12-3 or TRBV12-4 and TRBJ2-3, with 11 bases identical to TRBD2. This CDR3 contains 16 residues. The ends lost 4 bases at V and 1 base at J; junction bases unmatched: 4. The CDR3 DNA reads TGTGCCAGCAGTTACGTGGGACTAGCGGGCACAGATACGCAGTATTTT. This encodes CASSYVGLAGTDTQYF.

This clonotype has more than one count but fewer than ten. J is TRBJ2-3 and V is TRBV6-5; 8 bases map to TRBD1. CDR3 length: 15 residues. Germline-derived CDR1 and CDR2 are MNHEY and SVGAGI. The V and J ends lost 5 bases and 7 bases, in that order; junction bases with no gene match: 11. The CDR3 loop is CASSLLDRDVHTQYF. The CDR3 DNA reads TGTGCCAGCAGTCTTCTGGACAGGGACGTTCATACGCAGTATTTT.

The chain couples TRBV5-4 to TRBJ2-3, with TRBD2 as a possible D gene (6 bases). The CDR3 loop spans 16 amino acids. In germline, CDR1 is SGHNT, CDR2 YYREEE (reference sequence). Trimming removed 0 bases at V and 2 bases at J, with 13 bases between. CDR3: CASSLEERVPTDTQYF. In DNA form, the CDR3 reads TGTGCCAGCAGCTTGGAAGAGCGGGTGCCCACAGATACGCAGTATTTT. Together with reference TRBV5-4 and TRBJ2-3, the CDR3 gives the full variable domain: ETGVTQSPTHLIKTRGQQVTLRCSSQSGHNTVSWYQQALGQGPQFIFQYYREEENGRGNFPPRFSGLQFPNYSSELNVNALELDDSALYLCASSLEERVPTDTQYFGPGTRLTVL.

This clonotype was counted many times. The rearrangement joins TRBV7-2 to TRBJ1-6; TRBD1 matches 7 bases. Germline CDR1 SGHTA, CDR2 FQGNSA. Trimming removed 5 bases from V and 6 bases from J; junction bases left unmatched: 4. The CDR3 covers 14 residues. In nucleotides, the CDR3 is TGTGCCAGCAGCCGAGGACAGGTTAATTCACCCCTCCACTTT. This gives the protein CASSRGQVNSPLHF.

This clonotype was seen at least ten times. The CDR3 DNA reads TGTGCCAGCAGCCCCACAGCTAACACTGAAGCTTTCTTT. It yields the protein CASSPTANTEAFF. The chain couples TRBV4-2 to TRBJ1-1; no clear D gene. V was shortened by 4 bases and J by 2 bases, with 8 bases between the two germline ends. The length of the CDR3 is 13 residues. Per the germline V gene, CDR1 is LGHNA and CDR2 is YNFKEQ.

This clonotype was recorded a few times. The rearrangement uses TRBV7-2 and TRBJ2-5, with TRBD2 identical over 10 bases. CDR3 length: 15 amino acids. The germline V gene has CDR1 SGHTA and CDR2 FQGNSA. With V trimmed by 5 bases and J by 5 bases, 8 bases remained unmatched. Written as DNA, the CDR3 is TGTGCCAGCAGCCTGGGGACTAGCGTTCAGGAGACCCAGTACTTC. Its translation is CASSLGTSVQETQYF.

V is TRBV18 and J is TRBJ1-5; TRBD1 aligns across 8 bases. This CDR3 contains 14 residues. Germline CDR1 KGHSH, CDR2 LQKENI. Unmatched junction bases numbered 3, after V lost 6 bases and J lost 2 bases. CDR3 DNA sequence: TGTGCCAGCTCCCAGGGACAGGGCAATCAGCCCCAGCATTTT. It yields the protein CASSQGQGNQPQHF.

This clonotype showed up just a few times. The rearrangement uses TRBV5-4 and TRBJ1-5; D not certain. The V and J ends lost 0 bases and 5 bases respectively, with 6 bases between them. The CDR3 sequence is 13 residues long. Germline CDR1 reads SGHNT; CDR2 reads YYREEE (reference sequence). The CDR3 reads CASSLGDDQPQHF. The CDR3 DNA reads TGTGCCAGCAGCTTGGGGGATGATCAGCCCCAGCATTTT.

This clonotype was counted a few times. The chain carries TRBV20-1 and TRBJ2-7; 11 bases fit TRBD2. Germline lookup yields CDR1 DFQATT and CDR2 SNEGSKA (reference sequence). V lost 4 bases and J lost 4; bases outside the gene matches: 3. The CDR3 length is 13 residues. In DNA form, the CDR3 reads TGCAGTGCTACCGGGACTAGCGGTTACGAGCAGTACTTC. Its protein product is CSATGTSGYEQYF.

The chain recombines TRBV30 with TRBJ2-7; D is unclear. The CDR3 totals 14 residues. Trimming left V 0 bases short and J 2 bases short, with 11 bases between. The germline V gene encodes CDR1 GTSNPN and CDR2 SVGIG (reference sequence). CDR3 amino acids: CAWSVPGHPYEQYV. In nucleotides, the CDR3 is TGTGCCTGGAGTGTACCCGGCCACCCCTACGAGCAGTACGTC.

This sequence joins TRBV11-3 and TRBJ2-1; 7 nucleotides match TRBD2. After removal of 5 bases from V and 4 bases from J, the junction contained 11 bases not matched to a gene. The CDR3 is made up of 16 amino acids. Looked up from germline, CDR1 is SGHNT and CDR2 is YENEEA. The DNA for the CDR3 is TGTGCCAGCAGCGTGATACACGGGACTATATACAATGAGCAGTTCTTC. Translation gives CASSVIHGTIYNEQFF.

This chain joins TRBV24-1 and TRBJ1-2, with D uncertain. The germline V gene encodes CDR1 KGHDR and CDR2 SFDVKD. With 4 bases removed from V and 4 bases from J, the gap between germline ends came to 6 bases. The CDR3 extends over 12 amino acids. The chain's CDR3 is CATSDHSYGYTF. CDR3 in DNA: TGTGCCACCAGTGACCACAGCTATGGCTACACCTTC.

This clonotype was picked up a small number of times. J is TRBJ1-1 and V is TRBV7-8; TRBD1 matches at 7 bases. Germline values: CDR1 SGHVS, CDR2 FQNEAQ. With V trimmed by 5 bases and J by 1 base, 4 bases remained unmatched. CDR3 size: 14 residues. The CDR3 loop is CASSERDRNTEAFF. CDR3 in DNA: TGTGCCAGCAGCGAGAGGGACAGGAACACTGAAGCTTTCTTT.

As for this clonotype: A much larger clone sits a single nucleotide away, making a read error possible. The J gene is TRBJ1-1, the V gene TRBV28, with D possibly matching TRBD1 (5 bases). The CDR3 consists of 13 residues. Germline V CDR1 and CDR2: MDHEN, SYDVKM. The CDR3, as DNA: TGTGCCAGCAATTTAAACGGGAGGGGACGGGCTTTCTTT. This gives the protein CASNLNGRGRAFF.

This clonotype was seen only a few times. This chain uses TRBV3-1 with TRBJ2-7; a possible D gene is TRBD2 (5 bases). Germline V gives CDR1 LGHDT, CDR2 YNNKEL (reference sequence). Trimming stripped 1 base from V and 3 bases from J, with 13 bases between. CDR3 length: 15 amino acids. The CDR3 DNA sequence: TGTGCCAGCAGCCAAGGTACTAGAGGGATCTACGAGCAGTACTTC. This sequence encodes CASSQGTRGIYEQYF.

This clonotype appeared a few times. The chain recombines TRBV7-2 with TRBJ1-1; no clear D. The CDR3 loop spans 16 amino acids. The germline V gene encodes CDR1 SGHTA and CDR2 FQGNSA. Trimming took off 1 base at V and 4 bases at J, with 16 bases between the two ends. The CDR3 nucleotides are TGTGCCAGCAGCTTAGTAGGGATGACACGAACCACTGAAGCTTTCTTT. It encodes CASSLVGMTRTTEAFF.

The chain combines TRBV28 with TRBJ1-2; D might be TRBD1 (6 bases). Germline V CDR1 and CDR2: MDHEN, SYDVKM. The CDR3 is made up of 15 amino acids. The ends were cut back, 6 bases at V and 5 bases at J, with 19 bases in the middle. CDR3 nucleotides: TGTGCCAGCAGCATTGGTGGGGGGCGGGGGTATGGCTACACCTTC. Translating it yields CASSIGGGRGYGYTF.

V is TRBV6-5 and J is TRBJ2-1; D perhaps matches TRBD2 (6 bases). The CDR3 sequence is 15 residues long. CDR1 MNHEY and CDR2 SVGAGI come from the germline V gene. Trimming took off 5 bases at V and 7 bases at J, with 18 bases between the two ends. The CDR3 loop reads CASSPLLGGRNEQFF. Here the CDR3 DNA reads TGTGCCAGCAGTCCCCTCTTAGGTGGGAGGAATGAGCAGTTCTTC.

The chain uses TRBV4-3 and TRBJ2-3, with 8 bases lining up with TRBD1. The trim removed 0 bases at V and 6 bases at J, leaving 2 bases unmatched. The CDR3 totals 14 residues. Germline V gene sequence: CDR1 LGHNA, CDR2 YSLEER. The CDR3, as DNA: TGCGCCAGCAGCCAAGAACAGGGGGTTGATACGCAGTATTTT. Residues: CASSQEQGVDTQYF.

This clonotype appeared a few times. The chain employs TRBV6-2 or TRBV6-3 and TRBJ2-3; D not resolved. The V gene lost 2 bases and the J gene lost 2 bases, with 8 bases spanning the gap. CDR3 length: 14 amino acids. Germline CDR1 reads MNHEY; CDR2 reads SVGEGT. Here the CDR3 DNA reads TGTGCCAGCAGTTACATACCTTCCACAGATACGCAGTATTTT. Protein product: CASSYIPSTDTQYF.

The genes are TRBV15 and TRBJ2-3; TRBD2 agrees at 10 bases. V gave up 0 bases and J gave up 0 bases; unmatched junction bases: 6. The CDR3 is made up of 18 amino acids. Per the germline V gene, CDR1 is LNHNV and CDR2 is YYDKDF (reference sequence). The CDR3 DNA reads as TGTGCCACCAGCAGAGATAGGACTAGCGGCACTAGCACAGATACGCAGTATTTT. Amino acids: CATSRDRTSGTSTDTQYF.

The chain combines TRBV11-2 with TRBJ1-4; TRBD1 agrees at 7 bases. Germline V gives CDR1 SGHAT, CDR2 FQNNGV. This CDR3 contains 16 residues. Trimming at V came to 8 bases and at J to 5 bases, leaving 14 bases not matched to a gene. The CDR3 DNA sequence: TGTGCCAGCGCCTTAGGGAGGGGACAGAAAAATGAAAAACTGTTTTTT. Encoded protein: CASALGRGQKNEKLFF.

This chain connects TRBV6-6 to TRBJ1-3, with D possibly matching TRBD1 (5 bases). The germline V gene has CDR1 MNHNY and CDR2 SVGAGI (reference sequence). Trimming pared 2 bases from V and 4 bases from J, leaving 9 bases between. CDR3 length: 14 amino acids. For the CDR3, the DNA is TGTGCCAGCAGTTACACAGGCCAGGGAAACACCATATATTTT. Protein: CASSYTGQGNTIYF.